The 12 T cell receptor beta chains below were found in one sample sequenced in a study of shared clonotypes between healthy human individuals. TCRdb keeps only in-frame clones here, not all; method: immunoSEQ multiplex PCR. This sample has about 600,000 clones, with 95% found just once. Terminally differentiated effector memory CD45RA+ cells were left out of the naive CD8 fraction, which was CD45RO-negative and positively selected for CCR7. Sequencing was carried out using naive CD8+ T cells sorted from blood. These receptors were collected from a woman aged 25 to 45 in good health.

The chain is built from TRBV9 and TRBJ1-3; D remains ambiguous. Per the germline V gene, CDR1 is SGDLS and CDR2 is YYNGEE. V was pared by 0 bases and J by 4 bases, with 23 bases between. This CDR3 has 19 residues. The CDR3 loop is CASSVVGLTPRYAGNTIYF. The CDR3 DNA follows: TGTGCCAGCAGCGTAGTTGGACTTACCCCGAGGTATGCGGGAAACACCATATATTTT.

The CDR3 here is CASSRGHLNTEAFF. The CDR3 DNA is TGCGCCAGCAGCCGTGGACACCTGAACACTGAAGCTTTCTTT. The chain links TRBV4-1 to TRBJ1-1, with D possibly matching TRBD1 (5 bases). The CDR3 is 14 amino acids. Germline V lookup: CDR1 MGHRA, CDR2 YSYEKL. Trimming took 4 bases from V and 0 from J, leaving 9 bases between them.

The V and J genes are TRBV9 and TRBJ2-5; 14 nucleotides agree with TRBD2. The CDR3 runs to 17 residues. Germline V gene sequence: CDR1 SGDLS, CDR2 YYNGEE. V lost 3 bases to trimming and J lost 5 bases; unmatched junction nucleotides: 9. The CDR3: CASSDPGLAGVMETQYF. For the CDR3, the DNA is TGTGCCAGCAGCGACCCGGGACTAGCGGGAGTGATGGAGACCCAGTACTTC.

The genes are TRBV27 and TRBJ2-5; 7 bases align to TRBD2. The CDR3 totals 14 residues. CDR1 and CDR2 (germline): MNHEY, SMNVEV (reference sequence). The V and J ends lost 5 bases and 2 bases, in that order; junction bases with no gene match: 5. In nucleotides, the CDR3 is TGTGCCAGCAGTCGCCGGGACTATCAAGAGACCCAGTACTTC. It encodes CASSRRDYQETQYF.

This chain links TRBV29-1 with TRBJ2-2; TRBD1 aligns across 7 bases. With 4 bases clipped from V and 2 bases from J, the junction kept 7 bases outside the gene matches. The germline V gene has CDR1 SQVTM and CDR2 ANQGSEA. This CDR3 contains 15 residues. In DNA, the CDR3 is TGCAGCGTTGTTGGACAGGACGGAAACACCGGGGAGCTGTTTTTT. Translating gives CSVVGQDGNTGELFF.

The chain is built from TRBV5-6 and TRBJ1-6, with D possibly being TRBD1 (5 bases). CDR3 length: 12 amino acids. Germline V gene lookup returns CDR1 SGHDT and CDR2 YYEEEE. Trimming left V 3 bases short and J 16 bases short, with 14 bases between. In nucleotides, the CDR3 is TGTGCCAGCAGCTCTCTGGGGGGTACACTCCACTTT. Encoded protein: CASSSLGGTLHF.

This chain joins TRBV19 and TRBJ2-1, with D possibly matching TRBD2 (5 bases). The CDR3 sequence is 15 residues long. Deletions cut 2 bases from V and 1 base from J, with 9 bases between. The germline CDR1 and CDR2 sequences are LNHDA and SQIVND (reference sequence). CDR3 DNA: TGTGCCAGTAGTATACGGGATTCATCCTACAATGAGCAGTTCTTC. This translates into CASSIRDSSYNEQFF.

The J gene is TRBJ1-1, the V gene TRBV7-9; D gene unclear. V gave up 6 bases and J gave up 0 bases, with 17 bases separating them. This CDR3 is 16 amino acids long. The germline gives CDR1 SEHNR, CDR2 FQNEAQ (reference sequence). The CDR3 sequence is CASSSDRTVMNTEAFF. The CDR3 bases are TGTGCCAGCAGTTCAGATAGGACGGTTATGAACACTGAAGCTTTCTTT.

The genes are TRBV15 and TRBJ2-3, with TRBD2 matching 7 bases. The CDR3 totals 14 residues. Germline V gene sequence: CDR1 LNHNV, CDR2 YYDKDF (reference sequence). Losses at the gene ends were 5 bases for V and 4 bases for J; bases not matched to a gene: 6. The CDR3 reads CATSFTGLADTQYF. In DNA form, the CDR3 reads TGTGCCACCAGCTTTACAGGACTAGCAGATACGCAGTATTTT. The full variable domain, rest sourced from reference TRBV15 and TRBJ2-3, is DAMVIQNPRYQVTQFGKPVTLSCSQTLNHNVMYWYQQKSSQAPKLLFHYYDKDFNNEADTPDNFQSRRPNTSFCFLDIRSPGLGDTAMYLCATSFTGLADTQYFGPGTRLTVL.

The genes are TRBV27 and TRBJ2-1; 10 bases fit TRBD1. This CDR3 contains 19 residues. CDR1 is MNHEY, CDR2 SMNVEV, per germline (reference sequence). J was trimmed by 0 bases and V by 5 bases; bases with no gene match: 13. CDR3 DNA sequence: TGTGCCAGCAGTAGGGACAGGGGCAGAGCGGGAAGCTCCTACAATGAGCAGTTCTTC. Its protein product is CASSRDRGRAGSSYNEQFF.

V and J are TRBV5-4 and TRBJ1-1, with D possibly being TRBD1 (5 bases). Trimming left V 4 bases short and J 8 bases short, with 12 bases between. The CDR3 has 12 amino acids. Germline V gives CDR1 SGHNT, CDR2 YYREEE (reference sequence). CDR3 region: CASSRGGDEAFF. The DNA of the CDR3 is TGTGCCAGCAGCCGTGGGGGAGACGAAGCTTTCTTT. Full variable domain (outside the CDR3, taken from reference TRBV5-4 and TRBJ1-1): ETGVTQSPTHLIKTRGQQVTLRCSSQSGHNTVSWYQQALGQGPQFIFQYYREEENGRGNFPPRFSGLQFPNYSSELNVNALELDDSALYLCASSRGGDEAFFGQGTRLTVV.

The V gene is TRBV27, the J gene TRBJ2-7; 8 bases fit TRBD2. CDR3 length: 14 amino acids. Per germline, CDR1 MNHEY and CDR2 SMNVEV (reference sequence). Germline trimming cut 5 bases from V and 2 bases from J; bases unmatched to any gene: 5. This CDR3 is CASSTLAGTYEQYF. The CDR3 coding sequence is TGTGCCAGCAGTACTTTAGCGGGAACCTACGAGCAGTACTTC.